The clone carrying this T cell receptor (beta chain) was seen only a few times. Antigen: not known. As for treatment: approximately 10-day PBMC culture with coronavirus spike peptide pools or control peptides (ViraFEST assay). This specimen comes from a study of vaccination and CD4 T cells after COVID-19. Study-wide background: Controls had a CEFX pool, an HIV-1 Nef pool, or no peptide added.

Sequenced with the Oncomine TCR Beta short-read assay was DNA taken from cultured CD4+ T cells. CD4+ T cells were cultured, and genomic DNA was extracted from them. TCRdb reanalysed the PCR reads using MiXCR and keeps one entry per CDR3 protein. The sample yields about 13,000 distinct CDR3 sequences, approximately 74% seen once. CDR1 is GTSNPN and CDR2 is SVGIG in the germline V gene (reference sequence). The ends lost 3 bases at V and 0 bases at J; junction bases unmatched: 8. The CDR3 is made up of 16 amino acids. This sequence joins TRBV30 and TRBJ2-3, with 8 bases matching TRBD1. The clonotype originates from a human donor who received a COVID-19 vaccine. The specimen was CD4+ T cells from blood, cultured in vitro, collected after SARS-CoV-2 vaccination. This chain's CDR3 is CAWRTQRTGSTDTQYF. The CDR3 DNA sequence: TGTGCCTGGAGGACTCAGAGGACAGGGAGCACAGATACGCAGTATTTT. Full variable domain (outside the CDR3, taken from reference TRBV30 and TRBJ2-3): SQTIHQWPATLVQPVGSPLSLECTVEGTSNPNLYWYRQAAGRGLQLLFYSVGIGQISSEVPQNLSASRPQDRQFILSSKKLLLSDSGFYLCAWRTQRTGSTDTQYFGPGTRLTVL.